This T cell receptor (beta chain) was identified during a study of shared clonotypes between healthy human individuals. The overall study: CD4 naive cells filled three plates per donor, CD4 memory three, CD8 naive two and CD8 memory one.

Data came from immunoSEQ multiplex PCR; TCRdb stores just in-frame clones and leaves some out. The sample shows about 660,000 clones, under 80% of them seen only once. Study outcomes and limitations: Memory subsets generally showed lower estimated richness than naive subsets.

The V gene's germline CDR1 is MNHNS and CDR2 SASEGT. V shed 4 bases and J 6 bases; nucleotides not matched to a gene: 13. The length of the CDR3 is 16 residues. About this clone itself: What it recognizes is unknown.

The sequence was obtained from a woman under 40 in good health. The sequencing sample was made of memory CD4+ T cells sorted from blood. Subset reported: CD45RA-negative fraction. The genes are TRBV6-1 and TRBJ2-3, with 7 positions matching TRBD2. The CDR3: CASSVIWGGRSDTQYF. The CDR3 DNA reads TGTGCCAGCAGTGTCATATGGGGCGGGAGATCCGATACGCAGTATTTT.